One T cell receptor (beta chain) is described in this entry. Its antigen is not known. TCRdb keeps only in-frame clones here, not all; method: immunoSEQ multiplex PCR. The sample holds 130,000 to 150,000 clones, about 90% seen once. This specimen belongs to a study of T cell responses to AZD1222 COVID-19 vaccine. Study context: Analyses pooled second doses at about 4 or about 12 weeks. Study-wide findings and caveats: Reportedly, nearly half of unique spike TCRs recognized epitopes outside B.1.351/B.1.1.7 mutations. Possibly, clonal diversity was underestimated; donors were largely white British and included more females. Among vaccine-associated CD4 TCRs, coverage spanned spike, with dominance at 160-218 and 743-854.

Germline CDR1 SNHLY, CDR2 FYNNEI. V lost 6 bases, J lost 0 bases, and 5 bases stayed unmatched. The CDR3 has 15 residues. The V and J genes are TRBV2 and TRBJ1-1, with 9 nucleotides matching TRBD1. Here the sequenced sample was peripheral blood, taken on day 0 of AZD1222 vaccination. This receptor was identified in an adult in good health. The chain's CDR3 is CASRRTGALNTEAFF. CDR3 sequence (DNA): TGTGCCAGCAGGAGGACAGGGGCTTTGAACACTGAAGCTTTCTTT.